The clone carrying this T cell receptor beta chain was counted between two and nine times. Its antigen is still unknown. The data stem from a study of cytomegalovirus exposure and HLA in healthy donors. Findings and limits, study-wide: A likely sequencing artifact accounted for one observed cluster of highly shared sequence variants. Later genetic work tied a missense DCLRE1C variant to beta-chain V and J trimming. When a later analysis was performed, an Asian-associated ancestry cluster reportedly had fewer N-insertions than the approximately 690-donor mean.

The study ran its PCR with 60 Vbeta and 13 Jbeta primers. Clones were sequenced by immunoSEQ multiplex PCR, and TCRdb holds only the in-frame ones, with some missing. The table records around 170,000 clones, about 78% of them present only once. The TCR originated in a male donor in good health and CMV-seronegative. Specimen: PBMCs.

The CDR3 DNA is TGTGCCAGTAAGGTTCTAGCGCGCGATGAGCAGTTCTTC. As protein: CASKVLARDEQFF. The chain carries TRBV19 and TRBJ2-1; D may be TRBD2 (6 bases). Trimming cost V 7 bases and J 8 bases, with 15 bases left between them. Germline CDR1 LNHDA, CDR2 SQIVND (reference sequence). The CDR3 loop spans 13 amino acids.